This record looks at one T cell receptor beta chain sequence and its context. The data were obtained in a study of T cell changes during pregnancy in multiple sclerosis. The CDR3 is 15 amino acids. V shed 6 bases and J shed 1 base, with 13 bases lying between them. The germline V gene has CDR1 MNHNS and CDR2 SASEGT. TCRdb's table, derived via immunoSEQ multiplex PCR, lists solely in-frame clones and lacks some. This table has about 31,000 clones, 87% appearing once. The sequence came from a female donor with multiple sclerosis, enrolled in a pregnancy study. The chain recombines TRBV6-1 with TRBJ1-3, with TRBD1 as a possible D gene (5 bases). Material: CD8+ T cells from peripheral blood mononuclear cells, obtained before pregnancy. The chain's CDR3 is CASRTPKGSGNTIYF. CDR3 nucleotide sequence: TGTGCCAGCAGGACGCCTAAGGGGTCTGGAAACACCATATATTTT.